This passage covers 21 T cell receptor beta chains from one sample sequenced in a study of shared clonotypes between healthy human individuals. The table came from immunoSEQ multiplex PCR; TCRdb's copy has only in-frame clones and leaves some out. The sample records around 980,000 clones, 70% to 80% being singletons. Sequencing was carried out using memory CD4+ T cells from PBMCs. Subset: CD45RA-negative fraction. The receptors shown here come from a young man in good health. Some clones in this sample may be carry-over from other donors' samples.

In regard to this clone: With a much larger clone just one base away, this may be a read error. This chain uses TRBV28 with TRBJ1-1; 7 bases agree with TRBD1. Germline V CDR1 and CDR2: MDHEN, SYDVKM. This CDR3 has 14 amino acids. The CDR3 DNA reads TGTACCAGCAGTTTAGAGGGGGCGCGGGGAAAAGCTTTCTTT. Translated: CTSSLEGARGKAFF.

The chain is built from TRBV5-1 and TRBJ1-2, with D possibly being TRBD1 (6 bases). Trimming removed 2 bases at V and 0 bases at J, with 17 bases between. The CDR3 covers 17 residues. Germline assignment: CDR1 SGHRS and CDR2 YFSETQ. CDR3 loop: CASSFTLRDNPNYGYTF. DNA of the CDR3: TGCGCCAGCAGCTTTACCCTCCGGGACAACCCTAACTATGGCTACACCTTC. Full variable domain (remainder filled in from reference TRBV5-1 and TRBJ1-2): KAGVTQTPRYLIKTRGQQVTLSCSPISGHRSVSWYQQTPGQGLQFLFEYFSETQRNKGNFPGRFSGRQFSNSRSEMNVSTLELGDSALYLCASSFTLRDNPNYGYTFGSGTRLTVV.

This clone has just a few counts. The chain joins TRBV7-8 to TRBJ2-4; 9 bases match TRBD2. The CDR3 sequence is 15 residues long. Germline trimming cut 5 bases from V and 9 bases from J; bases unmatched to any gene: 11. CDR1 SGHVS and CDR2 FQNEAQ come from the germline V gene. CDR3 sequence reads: CASSPLGAGGRIQYF. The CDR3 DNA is TGTGCCAGCAGCCCCTTGGGAGCGGGAGGTCGCATTCAGTACTTC.

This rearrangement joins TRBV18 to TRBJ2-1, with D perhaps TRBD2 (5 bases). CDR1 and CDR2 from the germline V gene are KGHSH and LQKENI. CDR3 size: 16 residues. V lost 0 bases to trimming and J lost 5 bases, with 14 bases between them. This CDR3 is CASSPPGLAIDNEQFF. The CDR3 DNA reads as TGTGCCAGCTCACCACCGGGGTTAGCGATAGACAATGAGCAGTTCTTC.

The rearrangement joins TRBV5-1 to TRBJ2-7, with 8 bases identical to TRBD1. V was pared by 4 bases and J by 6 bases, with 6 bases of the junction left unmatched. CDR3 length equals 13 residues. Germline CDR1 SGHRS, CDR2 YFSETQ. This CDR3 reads CASSRQGASEQYF. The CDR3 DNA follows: TGCGCCAGCAGCCGCCAGGGGGCAAGCGAGCAGTACTTC.

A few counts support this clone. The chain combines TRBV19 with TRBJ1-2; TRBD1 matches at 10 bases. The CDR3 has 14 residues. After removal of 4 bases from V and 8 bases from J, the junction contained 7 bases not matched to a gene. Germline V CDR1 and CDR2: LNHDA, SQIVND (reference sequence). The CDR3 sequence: CASSSRDRGGGYTF. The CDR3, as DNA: TGTGCCAGTAGTAGCCGGGACAGGGGAGGAGGCTACACCTTC.

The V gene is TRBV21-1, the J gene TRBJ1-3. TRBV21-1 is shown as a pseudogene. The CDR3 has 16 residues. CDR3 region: CASSSKHDFFWNTIYF. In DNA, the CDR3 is TGTGCCAGCAGCTCCAAACATGACTTTTTTTGGAACACCATATATTTT.

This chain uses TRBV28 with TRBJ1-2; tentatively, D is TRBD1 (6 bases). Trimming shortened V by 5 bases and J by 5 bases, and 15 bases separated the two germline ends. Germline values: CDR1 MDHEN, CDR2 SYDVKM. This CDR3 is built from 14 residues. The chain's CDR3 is CASSIRGVGYGYTF. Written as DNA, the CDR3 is TGTGCCAGCAGTATTAGGGGGGTAGGGTATGGCTACACCTTC.

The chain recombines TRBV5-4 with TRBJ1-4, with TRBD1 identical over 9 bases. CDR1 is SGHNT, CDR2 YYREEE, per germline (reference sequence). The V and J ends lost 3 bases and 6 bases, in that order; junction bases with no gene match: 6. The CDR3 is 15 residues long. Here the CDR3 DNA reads TGTGCCAGCAGCTGGGGACAGGGAGGAGATGAAAAACTGTTTTTT. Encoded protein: CASSWGQGGDEKLFF.

CDR3 in amino acids: CASKTRDRGLEYGYTF. The CDR3 DNA sequence: TGTGCCAGCAAGACCCGGGACAGGGGGTTAGAATATGGCTACACCTTC. V and J are TRBV28 and TRBJ1-2; 11 bases are a match to TRBD1. Losses at the gene ends were 7 bases for V and 5 bases for J; bases not matched to a gene: 12. Germline V gene lookup returns CDR1 MDHEN and CDR2 SYDVKM. The CDR3 has 16 amino acids.

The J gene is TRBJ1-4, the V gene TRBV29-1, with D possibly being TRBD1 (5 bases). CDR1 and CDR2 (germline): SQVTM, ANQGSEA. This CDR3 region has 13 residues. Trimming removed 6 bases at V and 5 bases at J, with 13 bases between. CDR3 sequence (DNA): TGCAGCGTAGGGGAACAGCTCAATGAAAAACTGTTTTTT. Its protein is CSVGEQLNEKLFF.

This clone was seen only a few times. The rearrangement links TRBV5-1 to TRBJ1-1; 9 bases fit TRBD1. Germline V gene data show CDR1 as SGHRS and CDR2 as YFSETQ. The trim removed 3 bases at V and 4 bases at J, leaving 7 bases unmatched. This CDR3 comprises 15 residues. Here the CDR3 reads CASSYQQGASTEAFF. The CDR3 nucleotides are TGCGCCAGCAGCTACCAACAGGGGGCGTCCACTGAAGCTTTCTTT. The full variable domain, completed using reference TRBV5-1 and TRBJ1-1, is KAGVTQTPRYLIKTRGQQVTLSCSPISGHRSVSWYQQTPGQGLQFLFEYFSETQRNKGNFPGRFSGRQFSNSRSEMNVSTLELGDSALYLCASSYQQGASTEAFFGQGTRLTVV.

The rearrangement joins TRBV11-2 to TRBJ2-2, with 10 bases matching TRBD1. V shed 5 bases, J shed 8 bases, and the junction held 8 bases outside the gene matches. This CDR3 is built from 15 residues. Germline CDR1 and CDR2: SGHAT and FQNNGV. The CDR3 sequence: CASSTGTGVSGELFF. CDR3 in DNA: TGTGCCAGCAGCACCGGGACAGGGGTTTCTGGGGAGCTGTTTTTT.

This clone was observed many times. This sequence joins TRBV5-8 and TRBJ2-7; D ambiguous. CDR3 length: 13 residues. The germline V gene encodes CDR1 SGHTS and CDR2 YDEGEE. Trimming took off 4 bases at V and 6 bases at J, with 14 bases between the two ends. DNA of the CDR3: TGTGCCAGCAGCCCGACCCGTTGGACCGAGCAGTACTTC. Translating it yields CASSPTRWTEQYF.

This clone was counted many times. This CDR3 is CASSLRGQETQYF. The CDR3 bases are TGTGCCAGCAGCCTCAGGGGGCAAGAGACCCAGTACTTC. V is TRBV11-3 and J is TRBJ2-5, with 7 bases fitting TRBD1. Trimming at V came to 5 bases and at J to 2 bases, leaving 2 bases not matched to a gene. The CDR3 spans 13 residues. Germline CDR1 reads SGHNT; CDR2 reads YENEEA.

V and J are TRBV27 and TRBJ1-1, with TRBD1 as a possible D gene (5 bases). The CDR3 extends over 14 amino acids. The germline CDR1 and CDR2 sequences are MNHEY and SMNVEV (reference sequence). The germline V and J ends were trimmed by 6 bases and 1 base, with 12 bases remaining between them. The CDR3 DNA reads TGTGCCAGCAGCCCCTGGGGGGGGAACACTGAAGCTTTCTTT. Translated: CASSPWGGNTEAFF.

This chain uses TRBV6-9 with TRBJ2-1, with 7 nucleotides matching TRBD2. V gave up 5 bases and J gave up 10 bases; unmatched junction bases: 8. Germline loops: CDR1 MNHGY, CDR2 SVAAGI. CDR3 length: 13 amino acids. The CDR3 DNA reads TGTGCCAGCAGTCCACGGGGGGACGGGGAGCAGTTCTTC. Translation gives CASSPRGDGEQFF.

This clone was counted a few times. This CDR3 is CASSTSNEKLFF. Written as DNA, the CDR3 is TGTGCCAGCAGCACAAGCAATGAAAAACTGTTTTTT. The J gene is TRBJ1-4, the V gene TRBV28; D gene unclear. CDR3 length: 12 amino acids. CDR1 and CDR2 from the germline V gene are MDHEN and SYDVKM. The V gene lost 6 bases and the J gene lost 5 bases, with 7 bases spanning the gap.

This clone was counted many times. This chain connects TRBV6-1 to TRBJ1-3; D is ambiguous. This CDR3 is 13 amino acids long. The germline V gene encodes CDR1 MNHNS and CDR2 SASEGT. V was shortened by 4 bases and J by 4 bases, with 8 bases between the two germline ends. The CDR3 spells CASSGGSGNTIYF. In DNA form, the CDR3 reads TGTGCCAGCAGTGGGGGTTCCGGAAACACCATATATTTT.

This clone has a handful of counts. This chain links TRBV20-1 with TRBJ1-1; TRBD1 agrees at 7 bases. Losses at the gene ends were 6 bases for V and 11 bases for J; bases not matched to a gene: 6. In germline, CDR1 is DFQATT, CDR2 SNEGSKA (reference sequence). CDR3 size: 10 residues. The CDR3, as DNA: TGCAGTGCAGGGGACAGCGCGGCTTTCTTT. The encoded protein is CSAGDSAAFF.

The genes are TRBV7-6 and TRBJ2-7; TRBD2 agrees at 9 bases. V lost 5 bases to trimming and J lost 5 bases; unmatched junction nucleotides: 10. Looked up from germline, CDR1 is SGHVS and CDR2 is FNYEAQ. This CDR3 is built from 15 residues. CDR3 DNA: TGTGCCAGCAGCCCCTCTAGCGGGACCCCTCACGAGCAGTACTTC. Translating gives CASSPSSGTPHEQYF.